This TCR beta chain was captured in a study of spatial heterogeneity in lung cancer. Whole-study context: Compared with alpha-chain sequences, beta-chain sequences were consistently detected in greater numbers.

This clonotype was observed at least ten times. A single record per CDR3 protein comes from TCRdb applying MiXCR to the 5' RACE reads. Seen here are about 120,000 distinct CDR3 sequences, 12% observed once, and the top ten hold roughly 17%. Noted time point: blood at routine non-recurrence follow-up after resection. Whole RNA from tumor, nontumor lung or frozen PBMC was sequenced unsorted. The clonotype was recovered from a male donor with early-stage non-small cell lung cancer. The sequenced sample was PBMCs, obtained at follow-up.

For the CDR3, the DNA is TGTGCCATCAGTGATGGGGGAGTCAACACAGATACGCAGTATTTT. Encoded protein: CAISDGGVNTDTQYF. This chain links TRBV10-3 with TRBJ2-3, with D tentatively TRBD1 or TRBD2 (5 bases each). Germline V lookup: CDR1 ENHRY, CDR2 SYGVKD. The CDR3 has 15 amino acids. Trimming left V 3 bases short and J 2 bases short, with 12 bases between.